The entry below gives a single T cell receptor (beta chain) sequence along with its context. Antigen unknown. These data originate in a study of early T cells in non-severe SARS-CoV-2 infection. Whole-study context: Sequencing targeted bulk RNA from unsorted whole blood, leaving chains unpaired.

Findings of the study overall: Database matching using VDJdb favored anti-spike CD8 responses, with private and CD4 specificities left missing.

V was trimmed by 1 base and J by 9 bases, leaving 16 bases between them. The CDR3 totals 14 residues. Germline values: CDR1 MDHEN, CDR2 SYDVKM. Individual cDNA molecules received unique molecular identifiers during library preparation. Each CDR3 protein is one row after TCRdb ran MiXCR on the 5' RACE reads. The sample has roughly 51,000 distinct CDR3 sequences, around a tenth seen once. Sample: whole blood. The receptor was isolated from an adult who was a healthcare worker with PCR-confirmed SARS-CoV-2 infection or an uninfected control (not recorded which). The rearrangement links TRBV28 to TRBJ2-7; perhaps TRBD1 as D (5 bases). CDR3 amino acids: CASSLFPRVLGQYF. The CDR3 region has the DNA TGTGCCAGCAGTTTATTCCCCAGGGTTTTAGGGCAGTACTTC.